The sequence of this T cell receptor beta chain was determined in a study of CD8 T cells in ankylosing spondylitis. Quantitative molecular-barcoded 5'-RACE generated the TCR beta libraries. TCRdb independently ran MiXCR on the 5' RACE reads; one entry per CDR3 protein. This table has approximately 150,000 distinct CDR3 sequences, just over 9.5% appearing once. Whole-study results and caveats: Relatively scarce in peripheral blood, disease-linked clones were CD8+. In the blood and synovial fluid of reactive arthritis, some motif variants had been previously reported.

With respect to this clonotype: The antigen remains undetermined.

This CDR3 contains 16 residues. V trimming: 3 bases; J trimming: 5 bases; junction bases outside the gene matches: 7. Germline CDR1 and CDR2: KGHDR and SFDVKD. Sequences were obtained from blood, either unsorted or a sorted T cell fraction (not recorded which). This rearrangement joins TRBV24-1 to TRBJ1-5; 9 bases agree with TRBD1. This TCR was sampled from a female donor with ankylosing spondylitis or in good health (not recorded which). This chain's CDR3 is CATSDTGQGSYQPQHF. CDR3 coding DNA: TGTGCCACCAGTGATACTGGACAGGGGTCGTATCAGCCCCAGCATTTT.